This TCR beta chain was identified during a study of cytomegalovirus exposure and HLA in healthy donors. The wider study: An early data release held 70 million to 90 million unique TCRs from HLA-typed donors. Study findings and constraints: An observed cluster of highly shared sequence variants was recorded as a likely sequencing artifact. Analyses of presence and absence presupposed an approximately uniform sequencing depth across donors.

It was with 60 Vbeta and 13 Jbeta primers that the PCR ran. Using immunoSEQ multiplex PCR, the repertoire was profiled, and TCRdb retains in-frame clones only, with some absent. The sample lists fewer than 90,000 clones; 75% to 85% were seen once. V was pared by 4 bases and J by 2 bases, with 10 bases of the junction left unmatched. The germline V gene encodes CDR1 SGHDN and CDR2 FVKESK. The CDR3 has 17 amino acids. This clone occurred once. As yet, its antigen is unknown. Specimen: PBMCs. This TCR was sampled from a human donor in good health. J is TRBJ2-3 and V is TRBV14, with 9 positions matching TRBD2. The CDR3 nucleotides are TGTGCCAGCAGCCCACCTTACGGCGGGGGGGCCACAGATACGCAGTATTTT. Amino acid sequence: CASSPPYGGGATDTQYF.